This T cell receptor (beta chain) was identified during a study of monozygotic twins with inflammatory bowel disease. Overall study results and limits: Limited statistical power may explain no repertoire similarity difference between concordant and discordant twins.

TCRdb reanalyzed the 5' RACE reads, giving one entry per CDR3 protein sequence and no DNA. The sample includes 150,000 to 200,000 distinct CDR3 sequences. As to this clonotype: The antigen is undetermined.

This clonotype was obtained from a human donor with ulcerative colitis or Crohn's disease, or a healthy co-twin of an affected twin (not recorded which). Sequencing was carried out using blood.

CDR3 in amino acids: CASSRLAGKADTQYF. The J gene is TRBJ2-3, the V gene TRBV11-2; TCRdb designates TRBD2, a call that cannot be tested without DNA. The germline V gene has CDR1 SGHAT and CDR2 FQNNGV. CDR3 length equals 15 residues.